This TCR beta chain was sequenced in a study of blood T cell repertoires in COVID-19. Study background: Donors in the United States, Italy and Spain gave samples during acute or convalescent COVID-19. PBMCs, B-cell-depleted T cells, or T cells were the source of the cDNA or gDNA that made up the material.

CDR1 and CDR2 from the germline V gene are SEHNR and FQNEAQ (reference sequence). Trimming took 6 bases from V and 4 from J, leaving 12 bases between them. The CDR3 is 14 amino acids. Original processing notes: Estimation of nucleated cell counts was performed using reference gene primer amplification. This table comes from immunoSEQ multiplex PCR, and its TCRdb copy is limited to in-frame clones, with some not included. The DNA gave D and trimming, while V, J and clone size come from that table. This repertoire shows tens of thousands of clones, 88% found once; its top ten account for approximately 8.1%.

V gene TRBV7-9 combines with J gene TRBJ2-2; D not certain. Sequencing was carried out using peripheral blood. The source is a woman aged 70-85 years with acute or convalescent COVID-19. CDR3 region: CASRAASGTGELFF. The CDR3 DNA reads as TGTGCCAGCAGGGCGGCCTCGGGCACCGGGGAGCTGTTTTTT.